Listed here are 19 T cell receptor beta chains from one sample, sequenced in a study of control samples from healthy donors and cancer patients. Using immunoSEQ multiplex PCR, the repertoire was profiled, and TCRdb retains in-frame clones only, with some absent. This table holds around 180,000 clones, 70% to 90% found once. The material sequenced was blood. Source of these receptors: a woman in her thirties in good health.

The chain is built from TRBV7-9 and TRBJ2-1; 8 bases are shared with TRBD2. The CDR3 is made up of 16 amino acids. The V and J ends lost 5 bases and 2 bases, in that order; junction bases with no gene match: 8. The germline V gene encodes CDR1 SEHNR and CDR2 FQNEAQ (reference sequence). The CDR3 DNA reads as TGTGCCAGCAGCGGAGTGACTAGCGAAACCTACAATGAGCAGTTCTTC. This gives the protein CASSGVTSETYNEQFF.

The CDR3 DNA sequence: TGTGCCAGCAGCCAAGAGTTTAGTAGGGTGGGAACTGAAGCTTTCTTT. Its protein is CASSQEFSRVGTEAFF. The gene calls are TRBV3-1 (or the pseudogene TRBV3-2) and TRBJ1-1, with no clear D. In germline, CDR1 is LGHDT, CDR2 YNNKEL (reference sequence). The CDR3 length is 16 residues. V gave up 0 bases and J gave up 5 bases, with 16 bases separating them.

This chain joins TRBV6-5 and TRBJ1-4; a possible D gene is TRBD1 (5 bases). Germline V gives CDR1 MNHEY, CDR2 SVGAGI. V gave up 0 bases and J gave up 7 bases, with 12 bases separating them. The CDR3 consists of 15 residues. This CDR3 reads CASSYSIAGVEKLFF. The DNA of the CDR3 is TGTGCCAGCAGTTACTCGATCGCGGGGGTTGAAAAACTGTTTTTT.

This clone showed up just once. J is TRBJ2-5 and V is TRBV18, with TRBD2 as a possible D gene (6 bases). The V gene lost 3 bases and the J gene lost 5 bases, with 13 bases spanning the gap. The V gene's germline CDR1 is KGHSH and CDR2 LQKENI. The CDR3 is 14 amino acids. CDR3 sequence (DNA): TGTGCCAGCTCACCGGGCGGCGGGGCGGAGACCCAGTACTTC. This translates into CASSPGGGAETQYF. Based on the CDR3 plus reference TRBV18 and TRBJ2-5, the full variable domain is NAGVMQNPRHLVRRRGQEARLRCSPMKGHSHVYWYRQLPEEGLKFMVYLQKENIIDESGMPKERFSAEFPKEGPSILRIQQVVRGDSAAYFCASSPGGGAETQYFGPGTRLLVL.

The V and J genes are TRBV5-1 and TRBJ2-5; 12 bases agree with TRBD2. Germline CDR1 and CDR2: SGHRS and YFSETQ. This CDR3 comprises 17 residues. Trimming took 0 bases from V and 5 from J; bases not matched to a gene: 8. DNA for the CDR3: TGCGCCAGCAGCTTGGCCAGAGGAGGACTAGCGGGGGAGACCCAGTACTTC. Translating gives CASSLARGGLAGETQYF.

The V gene is TRBV4-1, the J gene TRBJ2-3; 8 nucleotides align to TRBD2. The CDR3 totals 16 residues. The germline V gene has CDR1 MGHRA and CDR2 YSYEKL. V shed 3 bases and J 4 bases; nucleotides not matched to a gene: 9. As DNA, the CDR3 is TGCGCCAGCAGCCAGAGGCGGGAGGAAATTGCAGATACGCAGTATTTT. Translating it yields CASSQRREEIADTQYF.

In its sample, this clone was seen once. The chain uses TRBV11-2 and TRBJ1-6; D remains ambiguous. The CDR3 extends over 14 amino acids. CDR1 SGHAT and CDR2 FQNNGV come from the germline V gene. Trimming stripped 1 base from V and 7 bases from J, with 8 bases between. The CDR3 DNA follows: TGTGCCAGCAGCTTAGGGGGTCTAAATTCACCCCTCCACTTT. As protein: CASSLGGLNSPLHF.

The DNA of the CDR3 is TGTGCCAGCTCACATCTATCAGGGGTGGATGAGCAGTTCTTC. This encodes CASSHLSGVDEQFF. This chain uses TRBV18 with TRBJ2-1; D is possibly TRBD1 (6 bases). This CDR3 has 14 residues. V lost 4 bases, J lost 8 bases, and 15 bases lay in between. Looked up from germline, CDR1 is KGHSH and CDR2 is LQKENI.

The chain employs TRBV6-6 and TRBJ2-5, with no clear D. Between the trimmed V and J ends, which lost 5 bases and 1 base, there was a span of 5 bases. Germline CDR1 MNHNY, CDR2 SVGAGI (reference sequence). The CDR3 runs to 12 residues. This CDR3 reads CASSLPQETQYF. As DNA, the CDR3 is TGTGCCAGCAGTCTCCCCCAAGAGACCCAGTACTTC.

The CDR3 DNA reads TGTGCCAGCAGCTTAAGGGTCGGAACGAACACTGAAGCTTTCTTT. It encodes CASSLRVGTNTEAFF. This chain links TRBV7-2 with TRBJ1-1; no definite D call. The CDR3 sequence is 15 residues long. Trimming left V 2 bases short and J 1 base short, with 11 bases between. Germline V CDR1 and CDR2: SGHTA, FQGNSA.

This clone was observed a few times. The chain uses TRBV19 and TRBJ2-4; TRBD2 aligns across 8 bases. This CDR3 region has 14 residues. Germline CDR1 LNHDA, CDR2 SQIVND (reference sequence). Germline trimming cut 7 bases from V and 2 bases from J; bases unmatched to any gene: 4. The CDR3 DNA reads TGTGCCAGTAACCGGGGGGGCTCCAAAAACATTCAGTACTTC. Amino acids: CASNRGGSKNIQYF.

The V and J genes are TRBV24-1 and TRBJ2-5; 7 positions match TRBD2. The CDR3 spans 16 residues. V trimming: 3 bases; J trimming: 5 bases; junction bases outside the gene matches: 11. In germline, CDR1 is KGHDR, CDR2 SFDVKD. CDR3: CATSDHMGGGMETQYF. The DNA for the CDR3 is TGTGCCACCAGTGATCACATGGGCGGGGGAATGGAGACCCAGTACTTC.

The chain is built from TRBV5-1 and TRBJ2-5; D may correspond to TRBD1 or TRBD2 (5 bases each). Trimming cost V 6 bases and J 5 bases, with 8 bases left between them. This CDR3 is 11 amino acids long. The germline V gene has CDR1 SGHRS and CDR2 YFSETQ. This chain's CDR3 is CASNRGETQYF. DNA for the CDR3: TGCGCCAGCAACCGGGGCGAGACCCAGTACTTC. Together with reference TRBV5-1 and TRBJ2-5, the CDR3 gives the full variable domain: KAGVTQTPRYLIKTRGQQVTLSCSPISGHRSVSWYQQTPGQGLQFLFEYFSETQRNKGNFPGRFSGRQFSNSRSEMNVSTLELGDSALYLCASNRGETQYFGPGTRLLVL.

In its sample, this clone was seen once. V gene TRBV20-1 combines with J gene TRBJ2-3; the match to TRBD2 covers 12 bases. The CDR3 loop spans 16 amino acids. J was trimmed by 4 bases and V by 3 bases; bases with no gene match: 8. The V gene's germline CDR1 is DFQATT and CDR2 SNEGSKA (reference sequence). The CDR3 loop reads CSASSSGGAGADTQYF. As DNA, the CDR3 is TGCAGTGCTAGTTCTAGCGGGGGGGCTGGGGCAGATACGCAGTATTTT.

This clone appeared once. The V gene is TRBV29-1, the J gene TRBJ2-1, with D uncertain. Germline-derived CDR1 and CDR2 are SQVTM and ANQGSEA. With 5 bases removed from V and 3 bases from J, the gap between germline ends came to 8 bases. CDR3 length: 12 amino acids. CDR3 residues: CSVRGNYNEQFF. CDR3 in DNA: TGCAGCGTTCGAGGAAACTACAATGAGCAGTTCTTC.

The rearrangement links TRBV5-6 to TRBJ1-4; possibly TRBD1 for D (5 bases). The CDR3 runs 15 residues. Between the trimmed V and J ends, which lost 4 bases and 7 bases, there was a span of 17 bases. Germline V lookup: CDR1 SGHDT, CDR2 YYEEEE. In DNA form, the CDR3 reads TGTGCCAGCAGCCCTCGGGGGGATGGGATTGAAAAACTGTTTTTT. It translates to CASSPRGDGIEKLFF.

This rearrangement joins TRBV5-1 to TRBJ2-5, with unresolved D. Germline CDR1 reads SGHRS; CDR2 reads YFSETQ. This CDR3 has 15 residues. Trimming removed 0 bases at V and 5 bases at J, with 14 bases between. In DNA, the CDR3 is TGCGCCAGCAGCTTGGTCGTAGGGCTATCGGAGACCCAGTACTTC. Amino acid sequence: CASSLVVGLSETQYF.

This clone showed up just once. The chain uses TRBV5-1 and TRBJ2-1, with D hard to call. V gave up 2 bases and J gave up 6 bases, with 6 bases separating them. Germline V gene lookup returns CDR1 SGHRS and CDR2 YFSETQ. This CDR3 has 12 amino acids. The CDR3 DNA follows: TGCGCCAGCAGCTTTCGGGTCAATGAGCAGTTCTTC. It translates to CASSFRVNEQFF.

This chain uses TRBV5-6 with TRBJ1-1; D unclear. Germline V gene lookup returns CDR1 SGHDT and CDR2 YYEEEE. Between the trimmed V and J ends, which lost 4 bases and 4 bases, there was a span of 17 bases. The CDR3 is 15 amino acids. The CDR3 sequence: CASSVLSSGRTEAFF. The CDR3 DNA follows: TGTGCCAGCAGCGTTTTGTCATCCGGGCGCACTGAAGCTTTCTTT. Based on the CDR3 plus reference TRBV5-6 and TRBJ1-1, the full variable domain is DAGVTQSPTHLIKTRGQQVTLRCSPKSGHDTVSWYQQALGQGPQFIFQYYEEEERQRGNFPDRFSGHQFPNYSSELNVNALLLGDSALYLCASSVLSSGRTEAFFGQGTRLTVV.